This T cell receptor (beta chain) is drawn from a study of CDR3 diversity in severe acne. CDR1 and CDR2 (germline): DFQATT, SNEGSKA (reference sequence). V gave up 6 bases and J gave up 7 bases; unmatched junction bases: 13. The CDR3 is 15 residues long. In its sample, this clonotype was seen many times. TCRdb re-derived calls from the PCR reads in MiXCR, one entry per CDR3 protein. Among around 91,000 distinct CDR3 sequences listed, around 50% were seen once. Sequenced sample: blood. The chain has TRBV20-1 and TRBJ2-1, with 9 bases aligning to TRBD2. The receptor was derived from a male donor in good health, without acne. CDR3 DNA: TGCAGTGCCCCCCCCCCTAGCGGGGCCCCGAATGAGCAGTTCTTC. Its translation: CSAPPPSGAPNEQFF.